The 30 T cell receptor beta chains presented below share a single source sample, sequenced in a study of OX40 agonist ivuxolimab in advanced cancers. Receptor amplification or capture employed the immunoSEQ multiplex PCR assay. The source is immuneACCESS, and TCRdb retained only in-frame sequences with V and J called. Part of the clones is not carried over; for the studies checked, unresolved V genes explain less than half of this, and the remainder is unexplained. For this sample there are under 100,000 clones; 91% appear just once. The top ten clonotypes cover roughly 2.5% of the sample. The input for sequencing was CD4+ or CD8+ T cells sorted from blood, taken in a trial of the OX40 agonist ivuxolimab. These receptors came from an adult with an advanced solid tumor such as melanoma, head and neck, liver or kidney cancer.

The rearrangement uses TRBV6-6 and TRBJ2-5; D might be TRBD2 (5 bases). The J call is in doubt because the DNA end fits TRBJ2-7 better. Germline lookup yields CDR1 MNHNY and CDR2 SVGAGI (reference sequence). This CDR3 is built from 14 residues. This chain's CDR3 is CASSYSAESYEQYF. The DNA of the CDR3 is TGTGCCAGCAGTTACTCAGCGGAATCCTACGAGCAGTACTTC.

The chain joins TRBV2 to TRBJ1-1; TRBD1 is a possible D gene (6 bases). The germline CDR1 and CDR2 sequences are SNHLY and FYNNEI. The CDR3 loop spans 13 amino acids. Trimming shortened V by 7 bases and J by 7 bases, and 16 bases separated the two germline ends. The chain's CDR3 is CASIGMGGVEAFF. CDR3 nucleotides: TGTGCCAGCATTGGGATGGGGGGCGTTGAAGCTTTCTTT.

This clone was detected only once. The chain combines TRBV2 with TRBJ2-3, with D perhaps TRBD2 (6 bases). This CDR3 has 17 amino acids. The germline V and J ends were trimmed by 0 bases and 1 base, with 14 bases remaining between them. The germline V gene encodes CDR1 SNHLY and CDR2 FYNNEI. CDR3 region: CASSEARDLWGTDTQYF. CDR3 in DNA: TGTGCCAGCAGTGAAGCTAGGGACTTATGGGGCACAGATACGCAGTATTTT.

The chain links TRBV5-1 to TRBJ1-4; 9 nucleotides match TRBD1. CDR3 length equals 17 residues. Germline CDR1 SGHRS, CDR2 YFSETQ. Germline trimming cut 4 bases from V and 6 bases from J; bases unmatched to any gene: 13. The CDR3 reads CASSQGQGRFSDEKLFF. The CDR3 DNA sequence: TGCGCCAGCAGCCAGGGACAGGGTCGCTTCTCGGATGAAAAACTGTTTTTT.

The CDR3 sequence is CATSRDKGAGYEQYF. CDR3 sequence (DNA): TGTGCCACCAGCAGAGATAAGGGGGCTGGCTACGAGCAGTACTTC. The chain couples TRBV15 to TRBJ2-7; 7 nucleotides agree with TRBD1. This CDR3 has 15 amino acids. Trimming removed 0 bases from V and 3 bases from J; junction bases left unmatched: 5. CDR1 is LNHNV, CDR2 YYDKDF, per germline (reference sequence).

The chain uses TRBV7-9 and TRBJ2-7; 9 bases are shared with TRBD2. This CDR3 comprises 16 residues. Losses at the gene ends were 5 bases for V and 0 bases for J; bases not matched to a gene: 8. The germline CDR1 and CDR2 sequences are SEHNR and FQNEAQ (reference sequence). CDR3 DNA: TGTGCCAGCAGCCGGGGACTAGCCGTATACTCCTACGAGCAGTACTTC. Its protein product is CASSRGLAVYSYEQYF.

This clone has a single count. This sequence joins TRBV6-5 and TRBJ1-2; no firm D call. V was clipped by 2 bases and J by 0 bases, with 13 bases between them. In germline, CDR1 is MNHEY, CDR2 SVGAGI. CDR3 size: 16 residues. The CDR3 reads CASSYVAAQANYGYTF. CDR3 DNA sequence: TGTGCCAGCAGTTACGTTGCCGCTCAAGCTAACTATGGCTACACCTTC.

The rearrangement links TRBV6-4 to TRBJ2-5, with TRBD2 as a possible D gene (5 bases). Germline V gives CDR1 MRHNA, CDR2 SNTAGT. This CDR3 has 15 amino acids. Trimming cost V 6 bases and J 3 bases, with 17 bases left between them. The CDR3 DNA sequence: TGTGCCAGCAGAGCCGGCCCCATCGGGGAAGAGACCCAGTACTTC. It specifies CASRAGPIGEETQYF.

The J gene is TRBJ1-2, the V gene TRBV28, with D maybe TRBD1 (5 bases). The V and J ends lost 6 bases and 2 bases respectively, with 10 bases between them. The CDR3 spans 13 residues. Germline CDR1 reads MDHEN; CDR2 reads SYDVKM. CDR3 loop: CASSRTQNYGYTF. Here the CDR3 DNA reads TGTGCCAGCAGCAGGACACAAAACTATGGCTACACCTTC.

V usage is TRBV4-2 and J usage is TRBJ2-7; 8 bases fit TRBD2. There are 15 residues in the CDR3. J was trimmed by 3 bases and V by 3 bases; bases with no gene match: 7. CDR1 is LGHNA, CDR2 YNFKEQ, per germline. The CDR3 sequence is CASSQPLAALYEQYF. The DNA for the CDR3 is TGTGCCAGCAGCCAGCCACTAGCGGCTCTCTACGAGCAGTACTTC.

The gene calls are TRBV6-1 and TRBJ1-5, with 9 bases fitting TRBD1. V was pared by 4 bases and J by 0 bases, with 4 bases of the junction left unmatched. Germline V gene data show CDR1 as MNHNS and CDR2 as SASEGT. The length of the CDR3 is 16 residues. This CDR3 is CASSGWDRVSNQPQHF. In DNA, the CDR3 is TGTGCCAGCAGTGGATGGGACAGGGTTAGCAATCAGCCCCAGCATTTT.

The chain links TRBV29-1 to TRBJ2-1; D is tentatively TRBD1 or TRBD2 (6 bases each). The CDR3 spans 14 residues. V was cut by 7 bases and J by 5 bases, with 18 bases left in between. Per the germline V gene, CDR1 is SQVTM and CDR2 is ANQGSEA. The CDR3 is CSASPNGGHNEQFF. The CDR3 DNA follows: TGCAGCGCCTCCCCCAACGGGGGCCACAATGAGCAGTTCTTC.

The chain carries TRBV7-2 and TRBJ1-1, with D perhaps TRBD1 (5 bases). The germline V gene has CDR1 SGHTA and CDR2 FQGNSA. This CDR3 spans 11 amino acids. Deletions cut 7 bases from V and 7 bases from J, with 10 bases between. The CDR3 bases are TGTGCCAGCACCGGGACGGTTGAAGCTTTCTTT. It yields the protein CASTGTVEAFF.

V gene TRBV4-2 combines with J gene TRBJ2-7; 7 nucleotides match TRBD2. The CDR3 has 15 residues. V shed 1 base, J shed 2 bases, and the junction held 5 bases outside the gene matches. The germline V gene has CDR1 LGHNA and CDR2 YNFKEQ. CDR3 region: CASSQGAGVAYEQYF. As DNA, the CDR3 is TGTGCCAGCAGCCAAGGGGCGGGAGTAGCCTACGAGCAGTACTTC.

The CDR3 DNA follows: TGTGCCAGCTCACCACTAGCGCACCAATACAATGAGCAGTTCTTC. Translated, it gives CASSPLAHQYNEQFF. The chain employs TRBV18 and TRBJ2-1; D is possibly TRBD2 (5 bases). Germline V lookup: CDR1 KGHSH, CDR2 LQKENI. V shed 1 base and J shed 4 bases, with 11 bases lying between them. The CDR3 has 15 amino acids.

This clone was seen only a few times. V gene TRBV2 combines with J gene TRBJ1-4; possible D gene TRBD1, 6 bases. The germline gives CDR1 SNHLY, CDR2 FYNNEI. Trimming cost V 6 bases and J 8 bases, with 7 bases left between them. CDR3 length equals 11 residues. The CDR3: CASSTGEKLFF. The CDR3 region has the DNA TGTGCCAGCAGCACAGGGGAAAAACTGTTTTTT.

This sequence joins TRBV27 and TRBJ2-3; 13 bases map to TRBD2. The CDR3 sequence is 20 residues long. Germline V gives CDR1 MNHEY, CDR2 SMNVEV (reference sequence). J gave up 3 bases and V 4 bases, and 16 bases lay outside the gene matches. CDR3 region: CASSSPKFGLAGAGTDTQYF. The CDR3 nucleotides read TGTGCCAGCAGTTCTCCTAAGTTCGGACTAGCGGGAGCTGGAACAGATACGCAGTATTTT.

J is TRBJ2-5 and V is TRBV10-3; D is undetermined. This CDR3 has 13 residues. The germline V gene has CDR1 ENHRY and CDR2 SYGVKD. Trimming cost V 6 bases and J 5 bases, with 13 bases left between them. This chain's CDR3 is CAISSGGGETQYF. For the CDR3, the DNA is TGTGCCATCAGCTCGGGTGGTGGGGAGACCCAGTACTTC.

The rearrangement uses TRBV5-8 and TRBJ2-2; no clear D gene. Germline V lookup: CDR1 SGHTS, CDR2 YDEGEE. This CDR3 comprises 18 residues. Trimming pared 3 bases from V and 3 bases from J, leaving 21 bases between. The chain's CDR3 is CASSWGESSLPDTGELFF. The CDR3 nucleotides are TGTGCCAGCAGCTGGGGTGAGAGCTCCCTCCCTGACACCGGGGAGCTGTTTTTT.

The V and J genes are TRBV7-9 and TRBJ2-5; 10 positions match TRBD1. After removal of 1 base from V and 0 bases from J, the junction contained 2 bases not matched to a gene. The CDR3 is 16 residues long. CDR1 SEHNR and CDR2 FQNEAQ come from the germline V gene (reference sequence). CDR3 protein: CASSLGGTGDQETQYF. CDR3 DNA sequence: TGTGCCAGCAGCTTAGGTGGGACAGGGGACCAAGAGACCCAGTACTTC. The variable domain in full, with the rest retrieved from reference TRBV7-9 and TRBJ2-5, is DTGVSQNPRHKITKRGQNVTFRCDPISEHNRLYWYRQTLGQGPEFLTYFQNEAQLEKSRLLSDRFSAERPKGSFSTLEIQRTEQGDSAMYLCASSLGGTGDQETQYFGPGTRLLVL.

J is TRBJ1-1 and V is TRBV5-8; no firm D call. The CDR3 consists of 12 residues. Germline CDR1 is SGHTS and CDR2 is YDEGEE. Trimming removed 10 bases from V and 3 bases from J, with 13 bases in between. The CDR3 nucleotides are TGTGCCCGAGGGCCATCTCACACTGAAGCTTTCTTT. Its translation: CARGPSHTEAFF.

The CDR3 DNA is TGTGCCAGCAGAGCAGGGAGGGTGGCACACGAGCAGTACTTC. Amino acids: CASRAGRVAHEQYF. This rearrangement joins TRBV27 to TRBJ2-7; TRBD2 matches at 7 bases. Trimming removed 6 bases from V and 5 bases from J; junction bases left unmatched: 10. Looked up from germline, CDR1 is MNHEY and CDR2 is SMNVEV (reference sequence). The CDR3 is 14 amino acids.

The chain uses TRBV9 and TRBJ2-7, with D tentatively TRBD1 or TRBD2 (5 bases each). There are 14 residues in the CDR3. V shed 3 bases and J shed 3 bases, with 13 bases lying between them. Germline V gene lookup returns CDR1 SGDLS and CDR2 YYNGEE. The CDR3 nucleotides are TGTGCCAGCAGCGACGGGACCGCTGGCTACGAGCAGTACTTC. Translation: CASSDGTAGYEQYF.

This clone has only one observation. The rearrangement links TRBV28 to TRBJ2-7; 9 bases are shared with TRBD1. V gave up 6 bases and J gave up 0 bases; unmatched junction bases: 9. The CDR3 loop spans 16 amino acids. Germline loops: CDR1 MDHEN, CDR2 SYDVKM. The DNA for the CDR3 is TGTGCCAGCAGCGAAAAGAGGGACAGGGACTCCTACGAGCAGTACTTC. Translation gives CASSEKRDRDSYEQYF.

The rearrangement joins TRBV2 to TRBJ2-7; D is perhaps TRBD1 (5 bases). The CDR3 has 15 amino acids. Trimming shortened V by 3 bases and J by 4 bases, and 16 bases separated the two germline ends. Germline V lookup: CDR1 SNHLY, CDR2 FYNNEI. CDR3 coding DNA: TGTGCCAGCAGTGACGCTCTAGGGGAATATTACGAGCAGTACTTC. Translated: CASSDALGEYYEQYF.

The genes are TRBV19 and TRBJ1-2, with a possible D match to TRBD1 (5 bases). The germline gives CDR1 LNHDA, CDR2 SQIVND (reference sequence). Deletions cut 6 bases from V and 3 bases from J, with 17 bases between. The CDR3 totals 15 residues. CDR3 DNA sequence: TGTGCCAGTAGGAGGGGCAACCCGAACGACTATGGCTACACCTTC. It specifies CASRRGNPNDYGYTF.

DNA of the CDR3: TGTGCCAGCAGTCTTGAGGGAACCCAGTACTTC. This encodes CASSLEGTQYF. V is TRBV2 and J is TRBJ2-5; D is perhaps TRBD2 (5 bases). Trimming pared 5 bases from V and 8 bases from J, leaving 9 bases between. CDR1 is SNHLY, CDR2 FYNNEI, per germline. The CDR3 sequence is 11 residues long.

The rearrangement uses TRBV30 and TRBJ2-2, with D uncertain. CDR3 length equals 12 residues. V was clipped by 4 bases and J by 6 bases, with 9 bases between them. Germline V CDR1 and CDR2: GTSNPN, SVGIG (reference sequence). CDR3 protein: CAWTKNAGELFF. Written as DNA, the CDR3 is TGTGCCTGGACCAAAAATGCCGGGGAGCTGTTTTTT.

In this sample, this clone turned up once. The rearrangement uses TRBV19 and TRBJ2-1; 15 positions agree with TRBD2. CDR1 and CDR2 from the germline V gene are LNHDA and SQIVND (reference sequence). The junction had 8 bases not matched to a gene; V was cut back by 6 bases and J by 14 bases. The length of the CDR3 is 14 residues. CDR3 protein: CASRPGLAGGREFF. In nucleotides, the CDR3 is TGTGCCAGTAGGCCGGGACTAGCGGGAGGTAGGGAGTTCTTC.

This clone came up a few times. The chain has TRBV6-5 and TRBJ2-3; TRBD2 aligns across 10 bases. Germline-derived CDR1 and CDR2 are MNHEY and SVGAGI. With 4 bases clipped from V and 4 bases from J, the junction kept 5 bases outside the gene matches. CDR3 length equals 15 residues. The CDR3 is CASSWGLAKADTQYF. The CDR3 bases are TGTGCCAGCAGTTGGGGACTAGCGAAGGCAGATACGCAGTATTTT.